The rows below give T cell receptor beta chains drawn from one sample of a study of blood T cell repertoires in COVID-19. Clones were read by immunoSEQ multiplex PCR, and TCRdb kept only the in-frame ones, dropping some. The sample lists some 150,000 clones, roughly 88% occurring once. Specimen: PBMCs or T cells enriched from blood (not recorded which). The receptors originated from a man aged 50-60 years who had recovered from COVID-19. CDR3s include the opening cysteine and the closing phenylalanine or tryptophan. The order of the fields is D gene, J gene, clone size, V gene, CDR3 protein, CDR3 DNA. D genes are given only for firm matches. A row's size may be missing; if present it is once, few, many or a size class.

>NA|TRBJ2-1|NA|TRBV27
CASRDYAGLVEQFF
TGTGCCAGCCGGGATTACGCGGGTTTGGTTGAGCAGTTCTTC
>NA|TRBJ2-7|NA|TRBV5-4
CASSLPGRTNYEQYF
TGTGCCAGCAGCCTACCGGGACGGACTAATTACGAGCAGTACTTC
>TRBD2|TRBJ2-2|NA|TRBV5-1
CASSLAGGRAYDTGELFF
TGCGCCAGCAGCTTGGCGGGCGGGAGGGCCTATGACACCGGGGAGCTGTTTTTT
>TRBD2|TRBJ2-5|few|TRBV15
CATGYGRALETQYF
TGTGCCACCGGCTACGGGAGGGCCCTCGAGACCCAGTACTTC
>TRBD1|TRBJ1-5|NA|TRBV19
CASRLDRALNQPQHF
TGTGCCAGTAGACTAGACAGGGCCCTTAATCAGCCCCAGCATTTT
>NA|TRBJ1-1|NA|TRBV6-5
CASSQQGNTEAFF
TGTGCCAGCAGTCAACAGGGGAACACTGAAGCTTTCTTT
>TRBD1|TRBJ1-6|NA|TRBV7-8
CASSLVRGTGRSPLHF
TGTGCCAGCAGCTTAGTCCGGGGGACAGGGCGATCACCCCTCCACTTT
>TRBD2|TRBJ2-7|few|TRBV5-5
CASKRLAGAYEQYF
TGTGCCAGCAAAAGACTAGCGGGAGCCTACGAGCAGTACTTC
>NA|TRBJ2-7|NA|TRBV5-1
CASSLVLAGPREQYF
TGCGCCAGCAGCTTGGTGTTGGCAGGTCCACGCGAGCAGTACTTC
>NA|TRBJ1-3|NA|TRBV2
CASRGFQGLSGNTIYF
TGTGCCAGCAGGGGCTTTCAGGGGCTCTCTGGAAACACCATATATTTT